This record covers a single T cell receptor (beta chain). The entry originates in a study of blood T cell repertoires in COVID-19. Whole-study context: The samples span acute and convalescent COVID-19 from the United States, Italy and Spain. PBMCs, B-cell-depleted T cells, or T cells were the source of the cDNA or gDNA that made up the material.

Authors' data handling: Amplified reference gene primers provided the basis for estimating nucleated cell counts. Only in-frame clones appear in the TCRdb table, and some are missing; sequencing was by immunoSEQ multiplex PCR. The DNA was the basis for D and trimming; V, J and clone size are from that table. The sample consists of roughly 150,000 clones, over 80% of them appearing once. Per germline, CDR1 SGHNT and CDR2 YYREEE (reference sequence). V was shortened by 0 bases and J by 5 bases, with 8 bases between the two germline ends. The CDR3 loop spans 13 amino acids. The chain recombines TRBV5-4 with TRBJ1-1; D perhaps matches TRBD1 (6 bases). The origin of this receptor is a woman aged 80 or over with acute or convalescent COVID-19. The sequencing sample was made of peripheral blood. CDR3 sequence reads: CASSLEQGTEAFF. The CDR3 nucleotides are TGTGCCAGCAGCTTGGAACAGGGTACTGAAGCTTTCTTT.